Below are 17 T cell receptor beta chains sequenced from a single sample in a study of blood T cell repertoires in COVID-19. Libraries were prepared by immunoSEQ multiplex PCR; TCRdb keeps only in-frame clonotypes and omits some of them. Here the sample spans around 190,000 clones, around 90% being singletons. Sequenced sample: PBMCs or T cells enriched from blood (not recorded which). These TCRs come from a woman aged 18-29 years who had recovered from COVID-19.

The V gene is TRBV19, the J gene TRBJ2-2; 8 bases align to TRBD1. CDR1 and CDR2 from the germline V gene are LNHDA and SQIVND (reference sequence). The J segment lost 12 bases and the V segment lost 7 bases, leaving 10 bases of the junction unmatched. The CDR3 has 13 amino acids. This CDR3 is CASNTGGWAQLFF. The CDR3 DNA reads as TGTGCCAGTAATACAGGGGGTTGGGCCCAGCTGTTTTTT. Supplemented by reference TRBV19 and TRBJ2-2, the full variable domain reads DGGITQSPKYLFRKEGQNVTLSCEQNLNHDAMYWYRQDPGQGLRLIYYSQIVNDFQKGDIAEGYSVSREKKESFPLTVTSAQKNPTAFYLCASNTGGWAQLFFGEGSRLTVL.

The gene calls are TRBV28 and TRBJ1-3, with TRBD1 identical over 8 bases. Germline values: CDR1 MDHEN, CDR2 SYDVKM. J gave up 0 bases and V 6 bases, and 16 bases lay outside the gene matches. The CDR3 covers 19 residues. The CDR3 region is CASSLEMGQDNISGNTIYF. The CDR3 DNA reads TGTGCCAGCAGCTTAGAAATGGGACAGGATAACATCTCTGGAAACACCATATATTTT.

The chain couples TRBV14 to TRBJ2-7; 10 bases fit TRBD1. V shed 2 bases, J shed 1 base, and the junction held 5 bases outside the gene matches. The CDR3 has 16 amino acids. CDR1 is SGHDN, CDR2 FVKESK, per germline. CDR3 protein: CASSQPRGQGSYEQYF. CDR3 DNA sequence: TGTGCCAGCAGCCAACCCCGGGGACAGGGGTCCTACGAGCAGTACTTC.

The V gene is TRBV19, the J gene TRBJ2-7, with D perhaps matching TRBD1 (6 bases). CDR3 size: 15 residues. V was pared by 5 bases and J by 1 base, with 15 bases between. Germline lookup yields CDR1 LNHDA and CDR2 SQIVND (reference sequence). The CDR3 here is CASSVFSGDSYEQYF. CDR3 sequence (DNA): TGTGCCAGTAGTGTCTTCTCAGGGGATTCCTACGAGCAGTACTTC.

The chain is built from TRBV5-4 and TRBJ2-1, with 13 bases that match TRBD2. Germline V gives CDR1 SGHNT, CDR2 YYREEE (reference sequence). This CDR3 is 15 amino acids long. The J segment lost 8 bases and the V segment lost 5 bases, leaving 7 bases of the junction unmatched. CDR3 residues: CASSFRTSGSYEQFF. DNA for the CDR3: TGTGCCAGCAGTTTCCGGACTAGCGGGAGCTATGAGCAGTTCTTC. Using reference TRBV5-4 and TRBJ2-1 for the parts outside the CDR3, the full variable domain is ETGVTQSPTHLIKTRGQQVTLRCSSQSGHNTVSWYQQALGQGPQFIFQYYREEENGRGNFPPRFSGLQFPNYSSELNVNALELDDSALYLCASSFRTSGSYEQFFGPGTRLTVL.

The chain recombines TRBV12-3 or TRBV12-4 with TRBJ2-1; D perhaps matches TRBD2 (5 bases). The CDR3 is 13 amino acids. Between the trimmed V and J ends, which lost 5 bases and 7 bases, there was a span of 12 bases. The CDR3 sequence: CASSRDRSNEQFF. Written as DNA, the CDR3 is TGTGCCAGCAGTCGGGATCGCTCTAATGAGCAGTTCTTC.

This clone was recorded only once. The CDR3 here is CASSYSTQTGVEIYTF. CDR3 in DNA: TGTGCCAGCAGTTACTCGACGCAAACAGGGGTGGAAATCTACACCTTC. This chain connects TRBV6-5 to TRBJ1-2; 7 nucleotides match TRBD1. Per germline, CDR1 MNHEY and CDR2 SVGAGI. The CDR3 covers 16 residues. V was clipped by 0 bases and J by 10 bases; unmatched bases: 14.

The V and J genes are TRBV27 and TRBJ2-1; tentatively, D is TRBD2 (6 bases). The CDR3 runs to 13 residues. CDR1 and CDR2 from the germline V gene are MNHEY and SMNVEV (reference sequence). V shed 10 bases and J shed 7 bases, with 17 bases lying between them. CDR3 protein: CATSPGLDNEQFF. In DNA form, the CDR3 reads TGTGCCACCTCACCGGGACTCGATAATGAGCAGTTCTTC.

The chain joins TRBV15 to TRBJ2-7, with a tentative D call TRBD2 (7 bases). Germline CDR1 and CDR2: LNHNV and YYDKDF (reference sequence). V was clipped by 2 bases and J by 0 bases, with 11 bases between them. The CDR3 extends over 15 amino acids. The chain's CDR3 is CATSRPGDYSYEQYF. The CDR3 nucleotides are TGTGCCACCAGCAGACCAGGGGACTACTCCTACGAGCAGTACTTC.

The CDR3 reads CASSLALVQGVEAFF. Written as DNA, the CDR3 is TGTGCCAGCAGCTTAGCGCTCGTACAGGGGGTTGAAGCTTTCTTT. This rearrangement joins TRBV7-8 to TRBJ1-1, with 8 bases matching TRBD1. This CDR3 contains 15 residues. V gave up 0 bases and J gave up 7 bases; unmatched junction bases: 7. CDR1 is SGHVS, CDR2 FQNEAQ, per germline.

The chain uses TRBV27 and TRBJ1-2; a weak D match, TRBD1 (6 bases). The germline V and J ends were trimmed by 3 bases and 8 bases, with 28 bases remaining between them. The CDR3 spans 18 residues. Germline CDR1 reads MNHEY; CDR2 reads SMNVEV (reference sequence). The CDR3 DNA is TGTGCCAGCAGTTTTTCTCGGGACACCCTAGTACGAGGTAGAGGCTACACCTTC. Protein product: CASSFSRDTLVRGRGYTF.

The rearrangement uses TRBV11-2 and TRBJ1-5; D is undetermined. The CDR3 runs to 13 residues. Germline V gene lookup returns CDR1 SGHAT and CDR2 FQNNGV. V was clipped by 5 bases and J by 5 bases, with 10 bases between them. The CDR3 DNA is TGTGCCAGCAGCCCGACTGCATATCAGCCCCAGCATTTT. The encoded protein is CASSPTAYQPQHF.

The rearrangement joins TRBV5-6 to TRBJ2-2, with D hard to call. The germline V gene encodes CDR1 SGHDT and CDR2 YYEEEE. The CDR3 loop spans 13 amino acids. V was shortened by 2 bases and J by 2 bases, with 4 bases between the two germline ends. The CDR3, as DNA: TGTGCCAGCAGCTTATATAACACCGGGGAGCTGTTTTTT. It translates to CASSLYNTGELFF.

This clone showed up just a few times. The chain employs TRBV10-3 and TRBJ2-7, with 9 positions matching TRBD1. Germline values: CDR1 ENHRY, CDR2 SYGVKD. With V trimmed by 11 bases and J by 2 bases, 4 bases remained unmatched. There are 12 residues in the CDR3. CDR3 loop: CASGDRAYEQYF. The CDR3 coding sequence is TGTGCCTCCGGGGACAGGGCCTACGAGCAGTACTTC.

The CDR3 region has the DNA TGTGCCAGCAGCCGGGGGTCCTACGAGCAGTACTTC. Its translation is CASSRGSYEQYF. The chain joins TRBV6-5 to TRBJ2-7; TRBD2 might be the D (6 bases). Germline CDR1 and CDR2: MNHEY and SVGAGI. This CDR3 region has 12 residues. Trimming removed 6 bases at V and 1 base at J, with 7 bases between.

This chain joins TRBV6-5 and TRBJ1-2, with D perhaps TRBD1 (5 bases). Germline V gene data show CDR1 as MNHEY and CDR2 as SVGAGI. The V and J ends lost 5 bases and 0 bases respectively, with 13 bases between them. The CDR3 is 15 residues long. This CDR3 is CASSPQDLPNYGYTF. The DNA of the CDR3 is TGTGCCAGCAGTCCACAGGACCTTCCTAACTATGGCTACACCTTC.

The gene calls are TRBV5-4 and TRBJ1-1; 7 bases are shared with TRBD1. The trim removed 4 bases at V and 1 base at J, leaving 4 bases unmatched. CDR1 SGHNT and CDR2 YYREEE come from the germline V gene (reference sequence). The CDR3 loop spans 14 amino acids. The CDR3 DNA follows: TGTGCCAGCAGCAAGGGGACAGCGAACACTGAAGCTTTCTTT. It is translated as CASSKGTANTEAFF.